What follows are 3 T cell receptor beta chains derived from one specimen sequenced in a study of T-cell reconstitution after alpha-beta-depleted transplantation in children. Unique molecular identifiers tagged the TCRbeta library. MiXCR was run by TCRdb on the PCR reads, yielding one entry per CDR3 protein. The table records some 840,000 distinct CDR3 sequences, approximately 15% of them present only once. Sequencing used PBMCs, mostly from graft donor cells, obtained 360 days after TCRalphabeta/CD19-depleted stem cell transplant. These receptors came from a male patient between 10 and 17 years old who had a stem cell transplant for acute lymphoblastic leukemia, so the T cells may come from the graft donor.

This clonotype turned up a few times. The rearrangement uses TRBV4-1 and TRBJ1-1; TRBD1 agrees at 11 bases. CDR3 size: 15 residues. Germline V gives CDR1 MGHRA, CDR2 YSYEKL. J gave up 4 bases and V 1 base, and 2 bases lay outside the gene matches. CDR3 loop: CASSQVGTGGTEAFF. The CDR3 bases are TGCGCCAGCAGCCAAGTAGGGACAGGGGGCACTGAAGCTTTCTTT.

This clonotype showed up just a few times. The chain couples TRBV5-6 to TRBJ2-5; D is unresolved. From germline, CDR1 is SGHDT and CDR2 YYEEEE. The CDR3 loop spans 14 amino acids. V lost 4 bases to trimming and J lost 5 bases, with 15 bases between them. The CDR3 nucleotides read TGTGCCAGCAGCGCCGTACCTCGGGCGGAGACCCAGTACTTC. It specifies CASSAVPRAETQYF.

The rearrangement links TRBV5-1 to TRBJ2-1; no reliable D call. The CDR3 contains 19 residues. Trimming pared 0 bases from V and 7 bases from J, leaving 26 bases between. The germline V gene encodes CDR1 SGHRS and CDR2 YFSETQ. The CDR3 loop is CASSLANLLLFSGRNEQFF. The CDR3 coding sequence is TGCGCCAGCAGCTTGGCTAATCTCTTGCTTTTTTCCGGTCGGAATGAGCAGTTCTTC.